This T cell receptor (beta chain) was documented in a study of blood T cell repertoires in COVID-19. Turning to the study itself: Samples came from the United States, Italy and Spain, spanning acute and convalescent COVID-19. Sources were T cells, B-cell-depleted T cells, or PBMCs; the material itself was cDNA or gDNA.

Source study methods: Reference gene primers were amplified, and this amplification served to estimate nucleated cell counts. Some clones are missing from TCRdb's copy, which holds only in-frame ones; the method was immunoSEQ multiplex PCR. V, J and clone size reflect that table, while D and trimming were determined from the DNA. The sample contains around 160,000 clones, 89% of which appear only once. This CDR3 comprises 15 residues. Germline V gene sequence: CDR1 LGHNA, CDR2 YNFKEQ. V was pared by 0 bases and J by 2 bases, with 8 bases between. This rearrangement joins TRBV4-2 to TRBJ1-3, with D possibly matching TRBD1 (6 bases). The clonotype comes from a man between 60 and 75 years old with acute or convalescent COVID-19. The sample taken for sequencing was peripheral blood. The CDR3 DNA reads as TGTGCCAGCAGCCAAGATGGGACAACTGGAAACACCATATATTTT. Encoded protein: CASSQDGTTGNTIYF.